This entry lists 2 T cell receptor beta chains sequenced from one sample in a study of blood T cell repertoires in COVID-19. Sequencing was performed with immunoSEQ multiplex PCR; in TCRdb, only in-frame clones are kept and a portion is missing. The table has around 140,000 clones, about 83% seen once. The source material was peripheral blood. These TCRs come from a human donor in a cohort sampled during active COVID-19.

J is TRBJ2-5 and V is TRBV5-6; TRBD2 is a possible D gene (5 bases). Germline CDR1 is SGHDT and CDR2 is YYEEEE. Trimming took off 1 base at V and 3 bases at J, with 7 bases between the two ends. This CDR3 has 13 residues. The CDR3 region is CASSLSGEETQYF. In nucleotides, the CDR3 is TGTGCCAGCAGCTTGTCCGGGGAAGAGACCCAGTACTTC.

The rearrangement joins TRBV15 to TRBJ1-2, with 9 positions matching TRBD1. The V and J ends lost 1 base and 4 bases, in that order; junction bases with no gene match: 10. Per the germline V gene, CDR1 is LNHNV and CDR2 is YYDKDF (reference sequence). The CDR3 is made up of 17 amino acids. The CDR3 spells CATSRGGLQGATYGYTF. In nucleotides, the CDR3 is TGTGCCACCAGCAGAGGAGGACTACAGGGGGCGACCTATGGCTACACCTTC.